The T cell receptor beta chain described here comes from a study of response to subunit inactivated influenza vaccine. Study-wide results and limits: Only a handful of new T cells, the authors suggested, are recruited with each seasonal influenza vaccination.

The CDR3 spans 17 residues. Germline-derived CDR1 and CDR2 are SGHTA and FQGNSA. The V and J ends lost 3 bases and 6 bases, in that order; junction bases with no gene match: 12. TCRdb passed the RT-PCR reads through MiXCR, listing each CDR3 protein once. Altogether around 710,000 distinct CDR3 sequences are present, approximately 14% being singletons, with the ten largest covering approximately 6.5%. This clonotype occurred a few times. The target antigen is unknown. The chain joins TRBV7-2 to TRBJ2-7; 12 bases line up with TRBD1. This TCR was recovered from a man aged 45 to 65 who received an inactivated influenza vaccine. The starting material was PBMCs from blood, obtained approximately 15 days before vaccination. CDR3 protein: CASSLPNLRDRGLEQYF. CDR3 nucleotides: TGTGCCAGCAGCTTGCCGAATCTTCGGGACAGGGGGCTCGAGCAGTACTTC.